The 26 T cell receptor beta chains given below trace back to one sample, sequenced in a study of blood T cell repertoires in COVID-19. Measured with immunoSEQ multiplex PCR; TCRdb has only the in-frame clones, and not every one. Seen here are approximately 260,000 clones, less than 85% observed once, and the top ten hold 3.5% to 5.5%. Sequenced sample: peripheral blood. Receptor source: a man between 60 and 75 years old who had recovered from COVID-19.

The V gene is TRBV25-1, the J gene TRBJ2-3; tentative D call: TRBD2 (6 bases). Germline loops: CDR1 MGHDK, CDR2 SYGVNS. The CDR3 has 15 amino acids. The V gene lost 7 bases and the J gene lost 1 base, with 15 bases spanning the gap. DNA of the CDR3: TGTGCCAGCACGGCAAGGGGAGGTCGCACAGATACGCAGTATTTT. Its translation: CASTARGGRTDTQYF.

J is TRBJ1-1 and V is TRBV2; the D gene is possibly TRBD1 (5 bases). Trimming took 7 bases from V and 2 from J, leaving 20 bases between them. This CDR3 is 16 amino acids long. Germline V gene sequence: CDR1 SNHLY, CDR2 FYNNEI. This CDR3 is CASITRLTAVNTEAFF. The CDR3 nucleotides read TGTGCCAGCATCACCCGCTTGACAGCAGTAAACACTGAAGCTTTCTTT. The variable domain in full, with the rest retrieved from reference TRBV2 and TRBJ1-1, is EPEVTQTPSHQVTQMGQEVILRCVPISNHLYFYWYRQILGQKVEFLVSFYNNEISEKSEIFDDQFSVERPDGSNFTLKIRSTKLEDSAMYFCASITRLTAVNTEAFFGQGTRLTVV.

The chain has TRBV7-2 and TRBJ1-2; D not resolved. The V gene's germline CDR1 is SGHTA and CDR2 FQGNSA. The ends were cut back, 5 bases at V and 4 bases at J, with 17 bases in the middle. The length of the CDR3 is 15 residues. This CDR3 is CASSPRSSGIYGYTF. CDR3 in DNA: TGTGCCAGCAGCCCAAGGTCGTCCGGGATCTATGGCTACACCTTC. The complete variable domain, with remaining parts taken from reference TRBV7-2 and TRBJ1-2, reads GAGVSQSPSNKVTEKGKDVELRCDPISGHTALYWYRQSLGQGLEFLIYFQGNSAPDKSGLPSDRFSAERTGGSVSTLTIQRTQQEDSAVYLCASSPRSSGIYGYTFGSGTRLTVV.

The chain recombines TRBV28 with TRBJ2-2; tentative D call: TRBD2 (6 bases). V lost 5 bases, J lost 5 bases, and 18 bases lay in between. The CDR3 runs 16 residues. CDR1 and CDR2 from the germline V gene are MDHEN and SYDVKM. The CDR3 is CASSPGTPRITGELFF. The CDR3 DNA reads TGTGCCAGCAGTCCTGGGACTCCTCGAATAACCGGGGAGCTGTTTTTT. The variable domain in full, with the rest retrieved from reference TRBV28 and TRBJ2-2, is DVKVTQSSRYLVKRTGEKVFLECVQDMDHENMFWYRQDPGLGLRLIYFSYDVKMKEKGDIPEGYSVSREKKERFSLILESASTNQTSMYLCASSPGTPRITGELFFGEGSRLTVL.

This chain connects TRBV7-3 to TRBJ1-2; 10 bases line up with TRBD1. The CDR3 has 17 amino acids. Germline V gives CDR1 SGHTA, CDR2 FQGTGA. Trimming took 4 bases from V and 0 from J; bases not matched to a gene: 8. This chain's CDR3 is CASSSAPGTGANYGYTF. In nucleotides, the CDR3 is TGTGCCAGCAGCTCCGCCCCCGGGACAGGGGCTAACTATGGCTACACCTTC.

There are a few counts of this clone. J is TRBJ1-2 and V is TRBV12-3 or TRBV12-4; tentatively, D is TRBD1 (5 bases). This CDR3 spans 11 amino acids. V was shortened by 6 bases and J by 7 bases, with 9 bases between the two germline ends. The chain's CDR3 is CASRGGGGYTF. DNA of the CDR3: TGTGCCAGCAGGGGGGGAGGTGGCTACACCTTC.

This chain joins TRBV28 and TRBJ1-5, with TRBD1 matching 7 bases. Germline CDR1 is MDHEN and CDR2 is SYDVKM. This CDR3 spans 14 amino acids. V gave up 8 bases and J gave up 4 bases; unmatched junction bases: 8. The CDR3 reads CASFPTGRNQPQHF. CDR3 sequence (DNA): TGTGCCAGCTTCCCGACAGGGAGGAATCAGCCCCAGCATTTT.

CDR3 region: CASSFRTGELFF. As DNA, the CDR3 is TGTGCCAGCAGTTTCCGCACCGGGGAGCTGTTTTTT. The J gene is TRBJ2-2, the V gene TRBV6-5, with unresolved D. With 4 bases removed from V and 4 bases from J, the gap between germline ends came to 4 bases. The germline V gene has CDR1 MNHEY and CDR2 SVGAGI. This CDR3 is built from 12 residues.

The chain uses TRBV2 and TRBJ2-3; TRBD2 matches 9 bases. Germline CDR1 is SNHLY and CDR2 is FYNNEI. This CDR3 region has 14 residues. V lost 7 bases to trimming and J lost 5 bases; unmatched junction nucleotides: 7. The CDR3, as DNA: TGTGCCAGCATTGGCGGGAGGGTCGGAGATACGCAGTATTTT. It yields the protein CASIGGRVGDTQYF.

The genes are TRBV7-8 and TRBJ2-5; 8 nucleotides align to TRBD1. Germline trimming cut 3 bases from V and 1 base from J; bases unmatched to any gene: 7. Germline V gives CDR1 SGHVS, CDR2 FQNEAQ. The CDR3 covers 16 residues. CDR3 sequence (DNA): TGTGCCAGCAGCTTGAAGACAGGGGTTTCCCAAGAGACCCAGTACTTC. Its protein product is CASSLKTGVSQETQYF.

As DNA, the CDR3 is TGTGCCAGCAGTCTAGCGGGGGGTACATACAATGAGCAGTTCTTC. Its protein is CASSLAGGTYNEQFF. The chain recombines TRBV25-1 with TRBJ2-1; 11 positions agree with TRBD2. This CDR3 has 15 residues. Germline V lookup: CDR1 MGHDK, CDR2 SYGVNS. V dropped 5 bases and J dropped 4; count of bases not matched to a gene: 4.

As regards this clone: Other DNA sequences of this sample code for an identical CDR3. J is TRBJ2-2 and V is TRBV18; D is possibly TRBD1 (6 bases). V lost 2 bases and J 2 bases, leaving 6 bases between the germline ends. The CDR3 is 14 residues long. Germline V gene lookup returns CDR1 KGHSH and CDR2 LQKENI. CDR3 in amino acids: CASSPGGNTGELFF. The CDR3 DNA reads TGTGCCAGCTCACCAGGGGGCAACACCGGGGAGCTGTTTTTT.

The gene calls are TRBV30 and TRBJ2-4; perhaps TRBD2 as D (7 bases). V dropped 0 bases and J dropped 2 bases, with 11 bases sitting between them. Germline-derived CDR1 and CDR2 are GTSNPN and SVGIG (reference sequence). The CDR3 runs to 15 residues. The CDR3 sequence is CAWSVGGLPKNIQYF. Here the CDR3 DNA reads TGTGCCTGGAGTGTCGGGGGGCTGCCCAAAAACATTCAGTACTTC.

The V and J genes are TRBV11-2 and TRBJ2-7, with 13 bases aligning to TRBD2. Trimming took 1 base from V and 2 from J; bases not matched to a gene: 2. This CDR3 has 16 residues. Germline CDR1 and CDR2: SGHAT and FQNNGV. CDR3 protein: CASSLALAGGPYEQYF. Here the CDR3 DNA reads TGTGCCAGCAGCTTAGCACTAGCGGGAGGGCCCTACGAGCAGTACTTC. The whole variable domain, remainder taken from reference TRBV11-2 and TRBJ2-7, is EAGVAQSPRYKIIEKRQSVAFWCNPISGHATLYWYQQILGQGPKLLIQFQNNGVVDDSQLPKDRFSAERLKGVDSTLKIQPAKLEDSAVYLCASSLALAGGPYEQYFGPGTRLTVT.

This clone was counted a single time. V is TRBV5-1 and J is TRBJ2-1; D gene uncertain. V was clipped by 1 base and J by 6 bases, with 11 bases between them. The length of the CDR3 is 14 residues. Germline V gives CDR1 SGHRS, CDR2 YFSETQ. The CDR3, as DNA: TGCGCCAGCAGCTTGTCTGGGTGGAGCAATGAGCAGTTCTTC. This gives the protein CASSLSGWSNEQFF.

V gene TRBV6-5 combines with J gene TRBJ1-2; the match to TRBD1 covers 9 bases. The germline CDR1 and CDR2 sequences are MNHEY and SVGAGI. The CDR3 has 15 residues. J lost 4 bases, V lost 6 bases, and 9 bases had no gene match. The CDR3 sequence is CASRGEPGQGYGYTF. In nucleotides, the CDR3 is TGTGCCAGCAGGGGAGAACCGGGACAGGGCTATGGCTACACCTTC.

The chain couples TRBV12-3 or TRBV12-4 to TRBJ1-2; a weak D match, TRBD1 (5 bases). The CDR3 consists of 11 residues. V lost 2 bases and J lost 7, with 5 bases in between. CDR3 region: CASSLRGGYTF. The CDR3 DNA follows: TGTGCCAGCAGTTTAAGGGGTGGCTACACCTTC.

This clone was seen only a few times. Other nucleotide sequences in the sample specify the same CDR3. V usage is TRBV7-9 and J usage is TRBJ2-7; D not certain. V lost 0 bases to trimming and J lost 1 base, with 7 bases between them. The germline gives CDR1 SEHNR, CDR2 FQNEAQ (reference sequence). CDR3 length: 14 amino acids. In DNA form, the CDR3 reads TGTGCCAGCAGCTTAGCGGTGGCATCCTACGAGCAGTACTTC. Protein sequence: CASSLAVASYEQYF.

The gene calls are TRBV12-5 and TRBJ2-7; D possibly corresponds to TRBD2 (5 bases). This CDR3 contains 13 residues. V gave up 2 bases and J gave up 4 bases, with 9 bases separating them. CDR1 is LGHNT and CDR2 is FRNRAP in the germline V gene. The CDR3 loop is CASGLNSVYEQYF. The CDR3 DNA is TGTGCTAGTGGTTTGAATAGCGTTTACGAGCAGTACTTC.

This clone came up many times. The chain joins TRBV5-1 to TRBJ1-2; tentatively, D is TRBD1 (6 bases). The germline gives CDR1 SGHRS, CDR2 YFSETQ. Trimming pared 0 bases from V and 13 bases from J, leaving 19 bases between. The CDR3 consists of 14 residues. The CDR3 DNA reads TGCGCCAGCAGCTTGGCCCCTGGGGGACAAAAAATCACCTTC. Translation gives CASSLAPGGQKITF. Based on the CDR3 plus reference TRBV5-1 and TRBJ1-2, the full variable domain is KAGVTQTPRYLIKTRGQQVTLSCSPISGHRSVSWYQQTPGQGLQFLFEYFSETQRNKGNFPGRFSGRQFSNSRSEMNVSTLELGDSALYLCASSLAPGGQKITFGSGTRLTVV.

The CDR3 DNA reads as TGTGCCAGCAGTTTAACAGGGAAGAACCAGCCCCAGCATTTT. It translates to CASSLTGKNQPQHF. The V call is TRBV27, the J call TRBJ1-5; TRBD1 might be the D (6 bases). V dropped 2 bases and J dropped 7 bases, with 12 bases sitting between them. CDR1 MNHEY and CDR2 SMNVEV come from the germline V gene (reference sequence). The CDR3 loop spans 14 amino acids.

The rearrangement uses TRBV11-2 and TRBJ2-7, with TRBD1 as a possible D gene (5 bases). Per germline, CDR1 SGHAT and CDR2 FQNNGV. Trimming removed 5 bases at V and 3 bases at J, with 8 bases between. The CDR3 has 12 amino acids. DNA for the CDR3: TGTGCCAGCAGCGAGACAGACTACGAGCAGTACTTC. It is translated as CASSETDYEQYF.

This sequence joins TRBV13 and TRBJ1-5, with TRBD1 matching over 7 bases. This CDR3 is built from 14 residues. The J segment lost 6 bases and the V segment lost 6 bases, leaving 8 bases of the junction unmatched. From germline, CDR1 is PRHDT and CDR2 FYEKMQ (reference sequence). CDR3 region: CASSNRGLGQPQHF. The CDR3 DNA is TGTGCCAGCAGTAACAGGGGATTAGGTCAGCCCCAGCATTTT. The full variable domain, completed using reference TRBV13 and TRBJ1-5, is AAGVIQSPRHLIKEKRETATLKCYPIPRHDTVYWYQQGPGQDPQFLISFYEKMQSDKGSIPDRFSAQQFSDYHSELNMSSLELGDSALYFCASSNRGLGQPQHFGDGTRLSIL.

This clone was seen only a few times. The rearrangement links TRBV28 to TRBJ2-7; TRBD1 matches 10 bases. Trimming cost V 5 bases and J 4 bases; bases outside gene matches: 8. CDR1 MDHEN and CDR2 SYDVKM come from the germline V gene. This CDR3 is 15 amino acids long. CDR3 residues: CASSGTGTGDYEQYF. The CDR3 bases are TGTGCCAGCAGTGGCACCGGGACAGGGGATTACGAGCAGTACTTC.

The V and J genes are TRBV5-4 and TRBJ2-7, with TRBD1 matching 8 bases. CDR1 and CDR2 from the germline V gene are SGHNT and YYREEE (reference sequence). J lost 7 bases, V lost 3 bases, and 12 bases had no gene match. The CDR3 totals 15 residues. The CDR3 region has the DNA TGTGCCAGCAGCTCAAGGACAGGGTCTTTTGGGGAGCAGTACTTC. Its translation is CASSSRTGSFGEQYF.

The chain couples TRBV6-4 to TRBJ2-1, with TRBD1 matching 7 bases. The CDR3 is made up of 16 amino acids. From germline, CDR1 is MRHNA and CDR2 SNTAGT. Losses at the gene ends were 6 bases for V and 7 bases for J; bases not matched to a gene: 15. The CDR3, as DNA: TGTGCCAGCAGCGTCCAACCTACAGGGGCGAGGAATGAGCAGTTCTTC. Residues: CASSVQPTGARNEQFF.